This T cell receptor beta chain was sequenced during a study of blood T cell repertoires in COVID-19. Study processing details: Using reference gene primer amplification, nucleated cell counts were estimated. Only in-frame clones appear in the TCRdb table, and some are missing; sequencing was by immunoSEQ multiplex PCR. That table supplies the V and J calls and clone size; D and trimming were determined from the DNA. Of some 45,000 clones in the sample, roughly 90% are singletons; the top ten hold under 9.5%. CDR1 SGHTA and CDR2 FQGTGA come from the germline V gene. The ends lost 5 bases at V and 8 bases at J; junction bases unmatched: 9. CDR3 length equals 14 residues.

The V gene is TRBV7-3, the J gene TRBJ1-1, with 9 bases fitting TRBD1. This clonotype was sampled from a human donor in a cohort sampled during active COVID-19. Sequenced material: peripheral blood. The CDR3 is CASSVEFGTGEAFF. DNA for the CDR3: TGTGCCAGCAGCGTAGAGTTCGGGACAGGGGAAGCTTTCTTT.